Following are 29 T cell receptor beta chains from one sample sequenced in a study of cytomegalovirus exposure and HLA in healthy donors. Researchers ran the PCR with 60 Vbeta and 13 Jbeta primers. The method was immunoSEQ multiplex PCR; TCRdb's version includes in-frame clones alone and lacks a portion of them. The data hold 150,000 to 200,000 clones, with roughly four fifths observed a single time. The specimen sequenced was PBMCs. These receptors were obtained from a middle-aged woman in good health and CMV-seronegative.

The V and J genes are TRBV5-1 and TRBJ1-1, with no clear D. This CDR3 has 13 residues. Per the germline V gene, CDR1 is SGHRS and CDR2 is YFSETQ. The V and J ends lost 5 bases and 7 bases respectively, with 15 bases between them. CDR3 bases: TGCGCCAGCAGAGTAAGGCAGGCCCTTGAAGCTTTCTTT. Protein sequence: CASRVRQALEAFF.

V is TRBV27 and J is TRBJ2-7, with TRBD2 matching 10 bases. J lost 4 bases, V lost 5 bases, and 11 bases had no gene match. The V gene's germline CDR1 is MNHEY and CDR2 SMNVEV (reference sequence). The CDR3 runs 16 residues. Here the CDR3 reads CASSPHSGGFAYEQYF. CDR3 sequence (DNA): TGTGCCAGCAGTCCCCATAGCGGGGGGTTCGCGTACGAGCAGTACTTC.

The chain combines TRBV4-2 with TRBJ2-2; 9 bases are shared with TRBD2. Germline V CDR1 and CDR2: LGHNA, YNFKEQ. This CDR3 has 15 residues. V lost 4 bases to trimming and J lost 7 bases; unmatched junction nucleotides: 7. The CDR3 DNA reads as TGTGCCAGCAGCCTAATAGCGGGGGCGGGCGGGGAGCTGTTTTTT. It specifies CASSLIAGAGGELFF.

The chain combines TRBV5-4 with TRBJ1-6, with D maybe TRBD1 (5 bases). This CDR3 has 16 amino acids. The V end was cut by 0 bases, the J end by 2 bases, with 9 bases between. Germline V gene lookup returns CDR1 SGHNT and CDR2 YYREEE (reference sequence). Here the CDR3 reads CASSLAGGTYNSPLHF. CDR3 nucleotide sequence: TGTGCCAGCAGCTTGGCCGGGGGGACCTATAATTCACCCCTCCACTTT.

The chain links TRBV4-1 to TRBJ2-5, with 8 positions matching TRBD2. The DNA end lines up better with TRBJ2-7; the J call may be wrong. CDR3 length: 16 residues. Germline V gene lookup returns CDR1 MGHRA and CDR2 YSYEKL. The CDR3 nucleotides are TGCGCCAGCAGCCAAGCACCGGGACTAGACTCTTACGAGCAGTACTTC. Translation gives CASSQAPGLDSYEQYF.

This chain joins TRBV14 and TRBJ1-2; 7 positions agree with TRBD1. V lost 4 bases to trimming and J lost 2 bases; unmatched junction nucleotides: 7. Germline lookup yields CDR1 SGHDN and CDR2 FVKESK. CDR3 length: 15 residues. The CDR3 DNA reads TGTGCCAGCAGCCCGAACAGGGGCGGAAACTATGGCTACACCTTC. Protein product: CASSPNRGGNYGYTF.

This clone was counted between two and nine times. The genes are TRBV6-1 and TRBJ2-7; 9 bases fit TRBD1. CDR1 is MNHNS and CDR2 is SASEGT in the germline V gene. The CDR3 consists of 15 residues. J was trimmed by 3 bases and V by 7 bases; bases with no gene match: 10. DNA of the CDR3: TGTGCCAGCATCCCCTCTGTGGACAGGGGCTACGAGCAGTACTTC. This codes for CASIPSVDRGYEQYF.

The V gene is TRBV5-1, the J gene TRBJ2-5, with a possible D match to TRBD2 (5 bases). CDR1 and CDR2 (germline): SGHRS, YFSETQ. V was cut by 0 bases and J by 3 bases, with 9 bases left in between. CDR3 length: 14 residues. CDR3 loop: CASSLDPGKETQYF. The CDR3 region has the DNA TGCGCCAGCAGCTTGGATCCCGGGAAAGAGACCCAGTACTTC. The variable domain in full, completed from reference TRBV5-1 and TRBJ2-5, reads KAGVTQTPRYLIKTRGQQVTLSCSPISGHRSVSWYQQTPGQGLQFLFEYFSETQRNKGNFPGRFSGRQFSNSRSEMNVSTLELGDSALYLCASSLDPGKETQYFGPGTRLLVL.

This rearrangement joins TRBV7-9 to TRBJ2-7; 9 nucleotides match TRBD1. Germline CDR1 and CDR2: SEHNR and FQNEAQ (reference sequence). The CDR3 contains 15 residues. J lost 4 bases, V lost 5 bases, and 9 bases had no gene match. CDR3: CASSQTGQGLYEQYF. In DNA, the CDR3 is TGTGCCAGCAGCCAGACGGGACAGGGTTTATACGAGCAGTACTTC.

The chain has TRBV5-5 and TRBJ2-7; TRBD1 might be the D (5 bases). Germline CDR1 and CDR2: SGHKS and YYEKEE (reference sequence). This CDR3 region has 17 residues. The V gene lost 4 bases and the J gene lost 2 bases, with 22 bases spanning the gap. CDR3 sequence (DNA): TGTGCCAGCAGCGTGAAACCTCAGGGCTCCGGTCCCTACGAGCAGTACTTC. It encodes CASSVKPQGSGPYEQYF.

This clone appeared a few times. DNA for the CDR3: TGTGCCAGCAACGGGAACACTGAAGCTTTCTTT. Protein product: CASNGNTEAFF. The chain combines TRBV5-6 with TRBJ1-1; D unclear. The germline V and J ends were trimmed by 6 bases and 1 base, with 4 bases remaining between them. This CDR3 is built from 11 residues. Germline V gives CDR1 SGHDT, CDR2 YYEEEE. Drawing the rest from reference TRBV5-6 and TRBJ1-1, the complete variable domain is DAGVTQSPTHLIKTRGQQVTLRCSPKSGHDTVSWYQQALGQGPQFIFQYYEEEERQRGNFPDRFSGHQFPNYSSELNVNALLLGDSALYLCASNGNTEAFFGQGTRLTVV.

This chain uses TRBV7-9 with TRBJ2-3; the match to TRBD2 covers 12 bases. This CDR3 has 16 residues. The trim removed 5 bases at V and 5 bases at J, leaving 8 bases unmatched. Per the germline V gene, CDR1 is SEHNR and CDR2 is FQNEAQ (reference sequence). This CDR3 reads CASSTRTSGDIDTQYF. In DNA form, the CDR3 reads TGTGCCAGCAGCACCCGGACTAGCGGGGATATAGATACGCAGTATTTT.

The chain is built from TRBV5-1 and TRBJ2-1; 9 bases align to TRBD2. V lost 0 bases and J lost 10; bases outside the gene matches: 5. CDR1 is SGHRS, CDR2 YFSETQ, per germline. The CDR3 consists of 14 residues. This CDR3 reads CASSLDGSGGEQFF. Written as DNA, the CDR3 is TGCGCCAGCAGCTTGGACGGTAGCGGGGGAGAGCAGTTCTTC.

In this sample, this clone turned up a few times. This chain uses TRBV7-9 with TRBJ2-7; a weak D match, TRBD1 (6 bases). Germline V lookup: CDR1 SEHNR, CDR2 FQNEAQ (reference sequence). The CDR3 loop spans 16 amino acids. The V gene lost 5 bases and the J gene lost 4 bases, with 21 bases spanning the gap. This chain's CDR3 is CASSLTPGDGRYEQYF. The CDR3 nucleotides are TGTGCCAGCAGCCTGACCCCAGGGGATGGAAGATACGAGCAGTACTTC.

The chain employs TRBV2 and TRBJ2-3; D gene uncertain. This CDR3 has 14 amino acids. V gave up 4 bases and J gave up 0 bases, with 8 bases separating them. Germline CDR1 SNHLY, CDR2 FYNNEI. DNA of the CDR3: TGTGCCAGCAGTGCGCAGACTAGCACAGATACGCAGTATTTT. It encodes CASSAQTSTDTQYF.

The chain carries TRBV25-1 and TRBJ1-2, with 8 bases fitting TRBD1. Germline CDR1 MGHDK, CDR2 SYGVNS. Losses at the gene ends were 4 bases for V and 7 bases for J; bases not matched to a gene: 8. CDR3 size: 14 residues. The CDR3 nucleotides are TGTGCCAGCAGTGTTTCGGACAGGGTCTTTGGCTACACCTTC. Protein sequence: CASSVSDRVFGYTF.

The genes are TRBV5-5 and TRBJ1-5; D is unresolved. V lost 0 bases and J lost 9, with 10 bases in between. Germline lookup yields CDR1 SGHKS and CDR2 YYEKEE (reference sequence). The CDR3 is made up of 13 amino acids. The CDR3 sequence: CASSLAATGPQHF. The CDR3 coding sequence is TGTGCCAGCAGCTTGGCGGCCACGGGGCCCCAGCATTTT.

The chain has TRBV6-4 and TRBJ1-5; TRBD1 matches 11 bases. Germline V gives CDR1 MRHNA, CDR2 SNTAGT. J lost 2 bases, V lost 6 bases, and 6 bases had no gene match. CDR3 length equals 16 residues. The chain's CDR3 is CASRRDRGKRNQPQHF. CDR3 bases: TGTGCCAGCAGAAGGGACAGGGGGAAGCGCAATCAGCCCCAGCATTTT.

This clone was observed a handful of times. CDR3 region: CASSLTGQGNTEAFF. CDR3 DNA sequence: TGCGCCAGCAGCTTGACGGGACAGGGGAACACTGAAGCTTTCTTT. The gene calls are TRBV5-1 and TRBJ1-1, with 9 bases matching TRBD1. V was clipped by 1 base and J by 1 base; unmatched bases: 2. CDR1 is SGHRS and CDR2 is YFSETQ in the germline V gene. The CDR3 is made up of 15 amino acids. The full variable domain, with the rest looked up from reference TRBV5-1 and TRBJ1-1, is KAGVTQTPRYLIKTRGQQVTLSCSPISGHRSVSWYQQTPGQGLQFLFEYFSETQRNKGNFPGRFSGRQFSNSRSEMNVSTLELGDSALYLCASSLTGQGNTEAFFGQGTRLTVV.

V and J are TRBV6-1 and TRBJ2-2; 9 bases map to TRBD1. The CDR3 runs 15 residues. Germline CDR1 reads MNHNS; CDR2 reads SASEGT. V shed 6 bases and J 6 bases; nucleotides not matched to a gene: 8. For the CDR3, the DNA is TGTGCCAGCAGAAGTCGACAGGGGGTTGCCGGGGAGCTGTTTTTT. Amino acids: CASRSRQGVAGELFF.

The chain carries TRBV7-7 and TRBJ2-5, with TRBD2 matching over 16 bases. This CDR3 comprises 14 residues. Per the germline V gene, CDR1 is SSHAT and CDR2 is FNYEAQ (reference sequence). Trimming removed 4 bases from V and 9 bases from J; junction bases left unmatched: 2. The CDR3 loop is CASSSGTSGGAQYF. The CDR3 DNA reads TGTGCCAGCAGCTCTGGGACTAGCGGGGGGGCCCAGTACTTC.

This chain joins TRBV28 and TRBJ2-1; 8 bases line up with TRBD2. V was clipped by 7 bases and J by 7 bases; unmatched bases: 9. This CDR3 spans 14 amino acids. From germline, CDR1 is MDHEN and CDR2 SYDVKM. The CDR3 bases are TGTGCCAGCAAGGGGACGGGGGGGCGAAATGAGCAGTTCTTC. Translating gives CASKGTGGRNEQFF.

In DNA, the CDR3 is TGTGCCAGCACCGAAGGACTAGCGGGAGTCTCTGGGGCCAACGTCCTGACTTTC. Amino acid sequence: CASTEGLAGVSGANVLTF. The rearrangement links TRBV5-4 to TRBJ2-6; TRBD2 aligns across 13 bases. CDR1 is SGHNT, CDR2 YYREEE, per germline (reference sequence). CDR3 length equals 18 residues. With 6 bases clipped from V and 0 bases from J, the junction kept 6 bases outside the gene matches.

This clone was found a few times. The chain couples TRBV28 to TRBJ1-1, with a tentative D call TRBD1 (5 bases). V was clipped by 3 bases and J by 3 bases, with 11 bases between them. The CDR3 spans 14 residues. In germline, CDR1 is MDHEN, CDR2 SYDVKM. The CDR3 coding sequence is TGTGCCAGCAGTTTGGCGCGCAGGGACACTGAAGCTTTCTTT. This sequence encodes CASSLARRDTEAFF. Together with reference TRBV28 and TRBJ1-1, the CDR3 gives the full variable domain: DVKVTQSSRYLVKRTGEKVFLECVQDMDHENMFWYRQDPGLGLRLIYFSYDVKMKEKGDIPEGYSVSREKKERFSLILESASTNQTSMYLCASSLARRDTEAFFGQGTRLTVV.

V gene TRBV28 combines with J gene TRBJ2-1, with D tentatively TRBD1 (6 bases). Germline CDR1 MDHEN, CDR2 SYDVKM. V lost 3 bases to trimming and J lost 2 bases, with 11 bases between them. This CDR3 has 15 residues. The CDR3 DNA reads TGTGCCAGCAGTTTTCAGGGGAGTGCCTACAATGAGCAGTTCTTC. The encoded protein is CASSFQGSAYNEQFF.

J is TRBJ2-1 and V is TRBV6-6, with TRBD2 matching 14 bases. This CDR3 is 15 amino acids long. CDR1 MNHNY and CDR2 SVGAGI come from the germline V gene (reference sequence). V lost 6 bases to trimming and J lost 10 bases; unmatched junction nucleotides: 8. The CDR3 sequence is CASSSPGLAGEEQFF. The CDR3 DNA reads TGTGCCAGCAGCTCTCCGGGACTAGCGGGGGAAGAGCAGTTCTTC.

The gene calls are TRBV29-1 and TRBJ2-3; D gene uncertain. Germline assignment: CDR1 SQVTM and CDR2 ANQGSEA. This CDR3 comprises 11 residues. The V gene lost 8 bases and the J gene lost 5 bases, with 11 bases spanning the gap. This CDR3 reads CSLNWRDTQYF. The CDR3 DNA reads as TGCAGCTTAAATTGGAGAGATACGCAGTATTTT.

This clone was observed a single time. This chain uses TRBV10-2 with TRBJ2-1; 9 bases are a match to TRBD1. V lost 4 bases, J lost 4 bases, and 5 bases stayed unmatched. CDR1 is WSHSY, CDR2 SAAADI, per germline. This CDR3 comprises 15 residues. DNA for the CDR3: TGCGCCAGCAGTGCGATGACAGGGGGGTACAATGAGCAGTTCTTC. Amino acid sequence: CASSAMTGGYNEQFF.

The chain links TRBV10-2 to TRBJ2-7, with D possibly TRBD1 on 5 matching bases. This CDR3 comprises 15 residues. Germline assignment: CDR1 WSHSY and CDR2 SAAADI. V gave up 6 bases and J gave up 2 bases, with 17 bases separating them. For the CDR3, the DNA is TGCGCCAGCAGCCCCCTGGGGCCATCCGCCTACGAGCAGTACTTC. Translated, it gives CASSPLGPSAYEQYF.